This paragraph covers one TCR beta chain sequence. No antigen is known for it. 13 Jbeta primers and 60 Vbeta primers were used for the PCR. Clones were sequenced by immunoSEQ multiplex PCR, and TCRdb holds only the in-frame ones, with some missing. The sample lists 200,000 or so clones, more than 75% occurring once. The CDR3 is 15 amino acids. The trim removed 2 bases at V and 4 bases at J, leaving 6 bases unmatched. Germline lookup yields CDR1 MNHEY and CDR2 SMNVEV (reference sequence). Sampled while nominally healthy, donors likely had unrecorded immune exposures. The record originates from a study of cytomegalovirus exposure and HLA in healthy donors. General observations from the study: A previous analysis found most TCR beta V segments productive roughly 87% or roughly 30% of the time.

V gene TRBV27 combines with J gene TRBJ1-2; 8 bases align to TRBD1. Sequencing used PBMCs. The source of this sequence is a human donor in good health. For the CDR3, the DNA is TGTGCCAGCAGTTTAACAGGGGGGGTAGGCTATGGCTACACCTTC. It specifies CASSLTGGVGYGYTF.